This TCR beta chain was sequenced for a study of CD8+ T cells in alopecia areata. Treatment defined: oral pan-JAK inhibitor, 5-10 mg twice daily. Extraction and reverse transcription of RNA yielded cDNA as the sequencing template. Some clones are missing from TCRdb's copy, which holds only in-frame ones; the method was immunoSEQ multiplex PCR. Of about 40,000 clones in the sample, just under 95% were seen once. Trimming removed 4 bases from V and 7 bases from J, with 11 bases in between. Germline values: CDR1 SNHLY, CDR2 FYNNEI. CDR3 length: 13 amino acids. The source material was CD8+ T cells sorted from blood, sampled at week 24, from a patient treated with tofacitinib. The V and J genes are TRBV2 and TRBJ2-1; D uncertain. This clonotype was sampled from a human donor with alopecia areata. CDR3: CASSGLVINEQFF. The CDR3 DNA reads as TGTGCCAGCAGTGGGTTGGTAATTAATGAGCAGTTCTTC.